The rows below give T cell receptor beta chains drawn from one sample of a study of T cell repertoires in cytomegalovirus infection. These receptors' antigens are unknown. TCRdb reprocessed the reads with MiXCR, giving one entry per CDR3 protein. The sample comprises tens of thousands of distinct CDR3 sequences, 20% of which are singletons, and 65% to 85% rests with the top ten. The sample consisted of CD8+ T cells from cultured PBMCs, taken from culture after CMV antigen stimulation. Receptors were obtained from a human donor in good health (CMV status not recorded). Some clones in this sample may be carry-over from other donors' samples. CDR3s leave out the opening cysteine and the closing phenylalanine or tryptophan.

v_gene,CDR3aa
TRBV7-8,ASSLRDGNTEAF
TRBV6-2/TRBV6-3,ASSYWDRVYGYT
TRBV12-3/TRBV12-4,ASSQGFEAF
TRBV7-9,ASSFPRTGLSSYNEQF
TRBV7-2,ASSLPRQGRTNEKLF
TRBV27,ASSLGQGGDQPQH
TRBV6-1,ASSERDSNSPLH
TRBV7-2,ASSSPSDRGLLYEQY
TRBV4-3,ASSYGQLYEQY
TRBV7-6,ASSLDGQGGYGYT
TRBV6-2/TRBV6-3,ASKKSGTGGPSNTEAF
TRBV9,ASSVGTGRPGELF
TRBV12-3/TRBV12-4,ASSFSRTGVGTEAF
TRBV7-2,ASSLNHRAEPQH
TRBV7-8,ASSLSMGYWGAF
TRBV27,ASSPQGYVGYGYT
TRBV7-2,ASSLGGVPYEQY
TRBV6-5,VTQEESSYNEQF
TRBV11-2,ASSLGLAGRIDTQY
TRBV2,ASSVGEAF
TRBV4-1,ASSPRQGANQPQH
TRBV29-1,SVEGRGTRGNTIY
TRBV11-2,ASSPLAGPTLISGANVLT
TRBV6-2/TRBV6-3,ASSYPGQGAGELF
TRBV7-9,ASSSTGQGSDNMNTEAF
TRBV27,ASSYDGTSGNTIY
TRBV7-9,ASSSRPEQGGLGGYT
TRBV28,ASSLTNFGTVLSNQPQH
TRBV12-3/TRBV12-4,ASTRGAGVAETQY
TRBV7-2,ASSLTVGVGYGYT
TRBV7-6,ASSLRGTSSPSNTGELF
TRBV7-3,ASSLDGGRNTEAF
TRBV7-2,ASSFPRDSPGGYEQY
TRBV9,ASSLEGGYNEQF
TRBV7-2,ASSLGDRGRYRNYGYT
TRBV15,ATSAGEGTQY
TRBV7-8,ASSLTQGAYEQY
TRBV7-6,ASSLAPRTNEKLF
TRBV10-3,ALTGTGGNEQF
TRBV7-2,ASSSVRRGSSHEQY